The clone carrying this TCR beta chain showed up just once. In the study's own analysis: Quantification of nucleated cells was approximated via reference gene primer amplification. Sequencing used immunoSEQ multiplex PCR; TCRdb keeps in-frame clones, though not all of them. V and J calls and clone size follow that table, whereas D and trimming were derived from the DNA. Here the sample spans about 260,000 clones, around 87% being singletons. The data originate from a study of blood T cell repertoires in COVID-19. The wider study: Some COVID-19 samples were acute and others convalescent; all came from the United States, Italy and Spain. From T cells, B-cell-depleted T cells, or PBMCs came the material, which was cDNA or gDNA.

Germline V gene lookup returns CDR1 LNHNV and CDR2 YYDKDF (reference sequence). The V end was cut by 0 bases, the J end by 8 bases, with 11 bases between. The CDR3 has 14 residues. The sequence derives from a woman between 35 and 50 years old who had recovered from COVID-19. The specimen was peripheral blood. This rearrangement joins TRBV15 to TRBJ2-1, with D possibly TRBD2 on 7 matching bases. In DNA form, the CDR3 reads TGTGCCACCAGCAGAGACGGGGGGCATGATGAGCAGTTCTTC. It codes for CATSRDGGHDEQFF.